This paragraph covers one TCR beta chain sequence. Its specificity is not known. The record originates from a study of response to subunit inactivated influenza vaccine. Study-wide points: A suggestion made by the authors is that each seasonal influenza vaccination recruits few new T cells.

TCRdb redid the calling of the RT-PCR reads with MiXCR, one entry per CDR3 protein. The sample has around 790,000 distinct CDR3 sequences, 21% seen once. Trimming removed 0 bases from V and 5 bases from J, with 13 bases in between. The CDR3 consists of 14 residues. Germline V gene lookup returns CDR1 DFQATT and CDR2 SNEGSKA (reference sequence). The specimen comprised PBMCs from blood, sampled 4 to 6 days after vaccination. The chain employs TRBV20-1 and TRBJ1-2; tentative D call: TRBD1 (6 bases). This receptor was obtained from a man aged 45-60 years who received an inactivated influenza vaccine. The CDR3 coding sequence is TGCAGTGCTAGAGATCAGCGGGGGCGGTATGGCTACACCTTC. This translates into CSARDQRGRYGYTF.